The rows below give T cell receptor beta chains drawn from one sample of a study of patients and donors after allogeneic stem cell transplantation. TCRdb used MiXCR to reprocess the RT-PCR reads, holding one entry per CDR3 protein. The table records roughly 880,000 distinct CDR3 sequences, around 17% of them present only once. The material sequenced was blood, either unsorted or a sorted T cell fraction (not recorded which). These receptors came from a human donor who was either an allogeneic HSCT recipient or a stem cell or donor lymphocyte infusion donor (not recorded which). It is not recorded whose cells these are; they may come from a transplant donor. CDR3s include the opening cysteine and the closing phenylalanine or tryptophan. Each record gives: clone size, V gene, D gene, J gene, CDR3 protein, CDR3 DNA. The D gene is left open where the match is weak. Size is stated for part of the rows, as once, few or many counts, or as a class when the clone is expanded.

clone_size: NA
v_call: TRBV20-1
d_call: TRBD2
j_call: TRBJ2-1
cdr3_aa: CSARDIGGRSYEQFF
cdr3_nt: TGCAGTGCTAGAGATATCGGCGGGAGAAGCTATGAGCAGTTCTTC

clone_size: NA
v_call: TRBV9
d_call: NA
j_call: TRBJ1-6
cdr3_aa: CASSVGKSPLHF
cdr3_nt: TGTGCCAGCAGCGTAGGGAAGTCACCCCTCCACTTT

clone_size: few
v_call: TRBV12-3/TRBV12-4
d_call: NA
j_call: TRBJ1-2
cdr3_aa: CASSPPWTSQDHGYTF
cdr3_nt: TGTGCCAGCAGTCCTCCCTGGACTTCTCAAGACCATGGCTACACCTTC

clone_size: NA
v_call: TRBV4-2
d_call: TRBD1
j_call: TRBJ2-4
cdr3_aa: CASSYRGLRAKNIQYF
cdr3_nt: TGTGCCAGCAGCTACAGGGGGCTAAGGGCCAAAAACATTCAGTACTTC

clone_size: few
v_call: TRBV21-1
d_call: NA
j_call: TRBJ1-2
cdr3_aa: CASSKGTLDYGYTF
cdr3_nt: TGTGCCAGCAGCAAAGGCACGCTGGACTATGGCTACACCTTC

clone_size: few
v_call: TRBV5-1
d_call: TRBD1
j_call: TRBJ2-1
cdr3_aa: CASSPTGGPSNEQFF
cdr3_nt: TGCGCCAGCAGCCCGACAGGGGGACCTTCAAATGAGCAGTTCTTC

clone_size: NA
v_call: TRBV11-3
d_call: NA
j_call: TRBJ2-5
cdr3_aa: CASSLRWRETQYF
cdr3_nt: TGTGCCAGCAGCTTACGGTGGAGGGAGACCCAGTACTTC

clone_size: few
v_call: TRBV20-1
d_call: TRBD1
j_call: TRBJ2-7
cdr3_aa: CSARGTGRAYEQYF
cdr3_nt: TGCAGTGCTAGGGGGACAGGGCGGGCCTACGAGCAGTACTTC

clone_size: NA
v_call: TRBV29-1
d_call: NA
j_call: TRBJ2-7
cdr3_aa: CSVRGTLTYEQYF
cdr3_nt: TGCAGCGTTCGTGGGACGTTGACCTACGAGCAGTACTTC

clone_size: few
v_call: TRBV12-3/TRBV12-4
d_call: TRBD1
j_call: TRBJ2-7
cdr3_aa: CASSSSGTGGSYEQYF
cdr3_nt: TGTGCCAGCAGTTCCTCCGGGACAGGGGGTTCCTACGAGCAGTACTTC

clone_size: few
v_call: TRBV6-1
d_call: NA
j_call: TRBJ1-2
cdr3_aa: CASSHKSDRSNYGYTF
cdr3_nt: TGTGCCAGCAGCCACAAGTCGGACCGATCTAACTATGGCTACACCTTC

clone_size: NA
v_call: TRBV5-1
d_call: NA
j_call: TRBJ2-3
cdr3_aa: CASSLSNEGDTQYF
cdr3_nt: TGCGCCAGCAGCTTGAGTAACGAGGGGGATACGCAGTATTTT

clone_size: many
v_call: TRBV7-2
d_call: NA
j_call: TRBJ2-1
cdr3_aa: CASSLGLNYNEQFF
cdr3_nt: TGTGCCAGCAGCTTAGGTCTCAACTACAATGAGCAGTTCTTC

clone_size: NA
v_call: TRBV9
d_call: NA
j_call: TRBJ1-2
cdr3_aa: CATGSYGYTF
cdr3_nt: TGTGCCACCGGGTCTTATGGCTACACCTTC